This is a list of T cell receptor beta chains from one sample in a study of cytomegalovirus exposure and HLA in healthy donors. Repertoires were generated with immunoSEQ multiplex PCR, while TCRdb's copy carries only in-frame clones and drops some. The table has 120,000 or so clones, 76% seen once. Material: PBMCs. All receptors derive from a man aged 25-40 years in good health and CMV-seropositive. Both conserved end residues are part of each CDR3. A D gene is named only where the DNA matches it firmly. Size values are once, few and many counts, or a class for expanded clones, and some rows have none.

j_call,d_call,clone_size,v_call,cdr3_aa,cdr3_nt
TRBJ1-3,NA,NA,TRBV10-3,CAISESLQGRNTIYF,TGTGCCATCAGTGAGTCGTTACAGGGTAGGAACACCATATATTTT
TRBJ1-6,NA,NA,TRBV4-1,CASSQESGVDSYNSPLHF,TGCGCCAGCAGCCAAGAGTCCGGAGTGGATAGCTATAATTCACCCCTCCACTTT
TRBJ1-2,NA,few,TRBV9,CASSDDTNYGYTF,TGTGCCAGCAGCGATGACACCAACTATGGCTACACCTTC
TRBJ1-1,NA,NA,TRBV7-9,CASTHYSGLGRNTEAFF,TGTGCCAGCACCCATTACAGCGGTTTGGGAAGAAACACTGAAGCTTTCTTT
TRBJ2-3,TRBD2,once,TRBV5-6,CASSSTSGGTDTQYF,TGTGCCAGCAGCTCGACTAGCGGGGGCACAGATACGCAGTATTTT
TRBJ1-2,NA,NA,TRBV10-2,CASRAAGTDLGGGGYTF,TGCGCCAGCAGGGCAGCCGGGACGGACCTTGGGGGGGGTGGCTACACCTTC
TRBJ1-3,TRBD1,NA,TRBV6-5,CASSPTGGLGNTIYF,TGTGCCAGCAGTCCGACAGGGGGCCTTGGAAACACCATATATTTT
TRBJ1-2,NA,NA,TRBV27,CASSLSGGFNYGYTF,TGTGCCAGCAGTTTATCTGGGGGGTTTAACTATGGCTACACCTTC
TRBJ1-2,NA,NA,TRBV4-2,CASSLVGAEGYTF,TGTGCCAGCAGCCTCGTGGGAGCAGAAGGCTACACCTTC
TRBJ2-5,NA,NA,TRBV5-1,CASSLGTLSQETQYF,TGCGCCAGCAGCTTGGGGACTTTATCGCAAGAGACCCAGTACTTC
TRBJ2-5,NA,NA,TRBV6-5,CASSSGLPGETQYF,TGTGCCAGCAGTTCGGGACTCCCAGGGGAGACCCAGTACTTC
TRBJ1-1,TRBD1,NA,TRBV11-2,CASSFPGTGWTEAFF,TGTGCCAGCAGTTTCCCCGGGACAGGGTGGACTGAAGCTTTCTTT
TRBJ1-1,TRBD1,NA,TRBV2,CASSSDRGGGAFF,TGTGCCAGCAGTTCGGACAGGGGCGGGGGAGCTTTCTTT
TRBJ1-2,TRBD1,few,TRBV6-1,CASSDRTGGRYGYTF,TGTGCCAGCAGCGACCGGACAGGGGGACGCTATGGCTACACCTTC
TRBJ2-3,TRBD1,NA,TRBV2,CASRVWTGTADTQYF,TGTGCCAGCAGGGTTTGGACAGGGACCGCAGATACGCAGTATTTT